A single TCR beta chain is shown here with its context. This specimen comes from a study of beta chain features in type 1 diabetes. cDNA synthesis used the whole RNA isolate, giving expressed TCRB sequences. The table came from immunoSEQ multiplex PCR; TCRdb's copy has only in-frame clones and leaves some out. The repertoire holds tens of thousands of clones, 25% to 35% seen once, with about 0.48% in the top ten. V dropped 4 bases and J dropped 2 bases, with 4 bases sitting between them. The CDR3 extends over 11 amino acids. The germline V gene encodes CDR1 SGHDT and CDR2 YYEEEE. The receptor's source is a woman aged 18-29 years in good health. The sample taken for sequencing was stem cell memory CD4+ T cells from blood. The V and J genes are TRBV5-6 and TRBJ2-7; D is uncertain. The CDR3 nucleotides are TGTGCCAGCAGCGCTACCTACGAGCAGTACTTC. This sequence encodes CASSATYEQYF.